This record concerns one T cell receptor beta chain sequence. This specimen comes from a study of STAT5B mutations in CD4+ large granular lymphocyte leukemia. The assay was immunoSEQ multiplex PCR, and TCRdb's table has in-frame clones only and misses some. The sample lists 25,000 to 40,000 clones, about four fifths occurring once. The sample consisted of CD4+ T cells from blood buffy coats. The receptor's source is a human donor in good health.

The CDR3 nucleotides are TGTGCCATCTTGGACGGCTACGAGCAGTACTTC. Protein: CAILDGYEQYF. This chain uses TRBV10-3 with TRBJ2-7; D gene uncertain. With 8 bases removed from V and 3 bases from J, the gap between germline ends came to 8 bases. This CDR3 region has 11 residues. CDR1 ENHRY and CDR2 SYGVKD come from the germline V gene.